Below, 21 T cell receptor beta chains from the same sample are listed, as sequenced in a study of T cells in Graves' hyperthyroidism and ophthalmopathy. Researchers amplified the TCR beta CDR3 regions from RNA transcripts. An initial round of RT-PCR targeting the TCR CDR3 relied on the HTBI primer set. TCRdb itself ran the multiplex PCR reads through MiXCR, one entry per CDR3 protein. The data hold over 500,000 distinct CDR3 sequences, with around 16% observed a single time. Sequencing used blood. The receptors stem from a woman under 40 with Graves' ophthalmopathy.

Only a few counts were recorded for this clonotype. The rearrangement uses TRBV27 and TRBJ2-1, with D perhaps given as TRBD1 or TRBD2 (5 bases each). The length of the CDR3 is 12 residues. Trimming removed 4 bases at V and 9 bases at J, with 10 bases between. Germline V gene sequence: CDR1 MNHEY, CDR2 SMNVEV (reference sequence). CDR3 nucleotides: TGTGCCAGCAGTTCGGTGAGGGGTGAGCAGTTCTTC. Amino acid sequence: CASSSVRGEQFF.

Notes on this clonotype: A much more abundant neighbour one base away suggests this may be a read error. V and J are TRBV7-2 and TRBJ2-1, with TRBD2 as a possible D gene (5 bases). The germline CDR1 and CDR2 sequences are SGHTA and FQGNSA. The CDR3 runs 12 residues. CDR3 loop: CAGSRTDNEQFF. Here the CDR3 DNA reads TGTGCCGGCAGCCGGACTGACAATGAGCAGTTCTTC.

In this sample, this clonotype turned up a few times. The V and J genes are TRBV29-1 and TRBJ2-2, with D perhaps TRBD1 (6 bases). The CDR3 consists of 14 residues. Trimming took 3 bases from V and 6 from J, leaving 14 bases between them. The germline gives CDR1 SQVTM, CDR2 ANQGSEA. CDR3 residues: CSVEAGVGAGELFF. CDR3 DNA: TGCAGCGTTGAGGCAGGGGTGGGTGCCGGGGAGCTGTTTTTT.

This sequence joins TRBV14 and TRBJ2-3; possibly TRBD2 for D (5 bases). The V end was cut by 3 bases, the J end by 0 bases, with 13 bases between. Per germline, CDR1 SGHDN and CDR2 FVKESK. The CDR3 loop spans 16 amino acids. The CDR3: CASSHLRGGSTDTQYF. In DNA form, the CDR3 reads TGTGCCAGCAGCCACTTACGCGGAGGAAGCACAGATACGCAGTATTTT. Filled out from reference TRBV14 and TRBJ2-3, the complete variable domain reads EAGVTQFPSHSVIEKGQTVTLRCDPISGHDNLYWYRRVMGKEIKFLLHFVKESKQDESGMPNNRFLAERTGGTYSTLKVQPAELEDSGVYFCASSHLRGGSTDTQYFGPGTRLTVL.

The chain couples TRBV7-4 to TRBJ2-2; 14 nucleotides align to TRBD2. With V trimmed by 1 base and J by 4 bases, 8 bases remained unmatched. Germline CDR1 is SGHVT and CDR2 is SQSDAQ. This CDR3 is built from 19 residues. CDR3 nucleotides: TGTGCCAGCAGCTTAGGCCGACTAGCGGGAGGGCCTGGCACCGGGGAGCTGTTTTTT. This sequence encodes CASSLGRLAGGPGTGELFF.

In its sample, this clonotype was seen many times. The chain combines TRBV2 with TRBJ2-7; D perhaps matches TRBD1 (5 bases). The CDR3 spans 12 residues. Trimming took off 8 bases at V and 3 bases at J, with 11 bases between the two ends. Germline CDR1 SNHLY, CDR2 FYNNEI. In DNA form, the CDR3 reads TGTGCCAGCCGACAGCAAAACTACGAGCAGTACTTC. This codes for CASRQQNYEQYF. Variable domain in full (rest from reference TRBV2 and TRBJ2-7): EPEVTQTPSHQVTQMGQEVILRCVPISNHLYFYWYRQILGQKVEFLVSFYNNEISEKSEIFDDQFSVERPDGSNFTLKIRSTKLEDSAMYFCASRQQNYEQYFGPGTRLTVT.

Turning to this clonotype: A read error may explain this, as a much larger clone is one base away. This sequence joins TRBV29-1 and TRBJ1-1; possibly TRBD1 for D (5 bases). Per germline, CDR1 SQVTM and CDR2 ANQGSEA. The CDR3 covers 14 residues. CDR3 in DNA: TGCAGCATAAGACCTTGGGGGATGAACACTGGAGCTTTCTTT. The encoded protein is CSIRPWGMNTGAFF.

This clonotype appeared many times. The chain combines TRBV12-3 or TRBV12-4 with TRBJ1-1; 7 bases fit TRBD1. V gave up 8 bases and J gave up 0 bases; unmatched junction bases: 3. The CDR3 is made up of 13 amino acids. CDR3 loop: CASADRMNTEAFF. CDR3 nucleotides: TGTGCCAGCGCGGACAGGATGAACACTGAAGCTTTCTTT.

This clonotype was seen more than once but under ten times. The chain carries TRBV29-1 and TRBJ2-2; D unclear. This CDR3 is 14 amino acids long. Germline CDR1 is SQVTM and CDR2 is ANQGSEA. With 0 bases removed from V and 3 bases from J, the gap between germline ends came to 8 bases. The CDR3 here is CSVEEQAYTGELFF. Written as DNA, the CDR3 is TGCAGCGTTGAAGAGCAGGCCTACACCGGGGAGCTGTTTTTT.

The table lists this clonotype with a few counts. V gene TRBV7-2 combines with J gene TRBJ1-5, with TRBD1 as a possible D gene (5 bases). The CDR3 consists of 14 residues. Germline CDR1 reads SGHTA; CDR2 reads FQGNSA. Trimming stripped 2 bases from V and 5 bases from J, with 10 bases between. The CDR3 sequence is CASSLWRGDQPQHF. The CDR3 nucleotides read TGTGCCAGCAGCTTATGGAGGGGCGATCAGCCCCAGCATTTT.

This clonotype was detected many times. The rearrangement joins TRBV18 to TRBJ1-2, with D uncertain. Trimming pared 3 bases from V and 8 bases from J, leaving 13 bases between. This CDR3 has 13 amino acids. Germline CDR1 is KGHSH and CDR2 is LQKENI. The CDR3: CASSPADELGYTF. Here the CDR3 DNA reads TGTGCCAGCTCACCGGCGGACGAGTTGGGCTACACCTTC.

This clonotype was observed at least ten times. This chain links TRBV5-1 with TRBJ2-1; TRBD2 aligns across 8 bases. The CDR3 sequence is 14 residues long. After removal of 0 bases from V and 9 bases from J, the junction contained 5 bases not matched to a gene. CDR1 SGHRS and CDR2 YFSETQ come from the germline V gene. In DNA, the CDR3 is TGCGCCAGCAGCTTGGCGGGACTAGTTCTTGAGCAGTTCTTC. Its translation: CASSLAGLVLEQFF.

This clonotype was counted many times. This chain uses TRBV30 with TRBJ2-7; D not resolved. The germline V gene has CDR1 GTSNPN and CDR2 SVGIG (reference sequence). This CDR3 has 13 residues. V lost 1 base and J 3 bases, leaving 10 bases between the germline ends. The CDR3 DNA is TGTGCCTGGAGTGCCGGTAACAGCTACGAGCAGTACTTC. It codes for CAWSAGNSYEQYF.

This clonotype was seen more than once but under ten times. This rearrangement joins TRBV5-1 to TRBJ2-3; perhaps D is TRBD1 or TRBD2 (5 bases each). Germline CDR1 and CDR2: SGHRS and YFSETQ. The V and J ends lost 6 bases and 2 bases respectively, with 13 bases between them. This CDR3 comprises 14 residues. CDR3 DNA: TGCGCCAGCACCCGGGACGGAGACACAGATACGCAGTATTTT. Encoded protein: CASTRDGDTDTQYF.

This clonotype has a handful of counts. The V gene is TRBV24-1, the J gene TRBJ1-5; D gene uncertain. V was pared by 5 bases and J by 6 bases, with 7 bases between. The germline CDR1 and CDR2 sequences are KGHDR and SFDVKD. This CDR3 region has 12 residues. In DNA form, the CDR3 reads TGTGCCACCAGTGTTCTAGGTCAGCCCCAGCATTTT. It is translated as CATSVLGQPQHF.

The J gene is TRBJ2-7, the V gene TRBV30, with D perhaps given as TRBD1 or TRBD2 (6 bases each). Germline loops: CDR1 GTSNPN, CDR2 SVGIG (reference sequence). V lost 3 bases, J lost 6 bases, and 12 bases lay in between. CDR3 length: 12 amino acids. CDR3 protein: CAWSRGPPEQYF. DNA of the CDR3: TGTGCCTGGAGCCGGGGGCCCCCCGAGCAGTACTTC.

The rearrangement uses TRBV20-1 and TRBJ2-7, with 7 bases lining up with TRBD1. Germline V lookup: CDR1 DFQATT, CDR2 SNEGSKA (reference sequence). The CDR3 sequence is 14 residues long. The V gene end was trimmed by 8 bases and the J gene end by 2 bases; junction bases not matched to a gene: 12. The CDR3 sequence: CSTSRGLVAYEQYF. The CDR3 nucleotides read TGCAGTACCTCAAGGGGGCTAGTTGCCTACGAGCAGTACTTC.

This clonotype was recorded many times. The CDR3 bases are TGTGCCAGCAGCTTAGTCGGGAGGGGGGATGAGCAGTTCTTC. Its protein is CASSLVGRGDEQFF. This chain uses TRBV7-2 with TRBJ2-1; TRBD2 agrees at 8 bases. The CDR3 sequence is 14 residues long. With 1 base clipped from V and 8 bases from J, the junction kept 4 bases outside the gene matches. Germline CDR1 and CDR2: SGHTA and FQGNSA.

The table lists this clonotype with many counts. This sequence joins TRBV20-1 and TRBJ2-1; 13 positions agree with TRBD2. J was trimmed by 9 bases and V by 4 bases; bases with no gene match: 9. The CDR3 spans 15 residues. CDR1 is DFQATT and CDR2 is SNEGSKA in the germline V gene (reference sequence). The CDR3 region has the DNA TGCAGTGCTACCCAACTAGCGGGAGGGCCCATTGAGCAGTTCTTC. As protein: CSATQLAGGPIEQFF.

This clonotype occurred many times. The V gene is TRBV7-2, the J gene TRBJ2-7, with D tentatively TRBD1 or TRBD2 (5 bases each). CDR3 length equals 14 residues. The V and J ends lost 8 bases and 3 bases respectively, with 17 bases between them. Germline V gene lookup returns CDR1 SGHTA and CDR2 FQGNSA. CDR3: CASEKRGAGYEQYF. The DNA of the CDR3 is TGTGCCAGCGAAAAGAGGGGCGCAGGCTACGAGCAGTACTTC. The full variable domain, with the rest looked up from reference TRBV7-2 and TRBJ2-7, is GAGVSQSPSNKVTEKGKDVELRCDPISGHTALYWYRQSLGQGLEFLIYFQGNSAPDKSGLPSDRFSAERTGGSVSTLTIQRTQQEDSAVYLCASEKRGAGYEQYFGPGTRLTVT.

The CDR3 sequence: CSVGSSGSYEQYF. CDR3 nucleotides: TGCAGCGTTGGGTCTAGCGGGAGTTACGAGCAGTACTTC. V gene TRBV29-1 combines with J gene TRBJ2-7, with 10 bases fitting TRBD2. Germline trimming cut 4 bases from V and 4 bases from J; bases unmatched to any gene: 4. This CDR3 has 13 residues. Germline lookup yields CDR1 SQVTM and CDR2 ANQGSEA.